The rows below give T cell receptor beta chains drawn from one sample of a study of cytomegalovirus exposure and HLA in healthy donors. Assay used: immunoSEQ multiplex PCR; TCRdb lists only in-frame clones, some missing. This repertoire shows about 94,000 clones, 81% found once; its top ten account for 10%. The specimen sequenced was PBMCs. The source of these receptors is a human donor in good health. Each CDR3 is given with its conserved first and last residue. Each record gives: D gene, V gene, clone size, J gene, CDR3 length, CDR3 DNA, CDR3 protein. D genes are given only for firm matches. Clone size is shown for a subset of rows, as once, few, many or a class of expanded clone.

TRBD2	TRBV7-3	few	TRBJ2-3	14	TGTGCCAGCAGCTTATTAAGCGGGGGCGATACGCAGTATTTT	CASSLLSGGDTQYF
-	TRBV6-1	-	TRBJ1-6	14	TGTGCCAGCAGCCTGGACATTGGTAGTTCACCCCTCCACTTT	CASSLDIGSSPLHF
-	TRBV28	few	TRBJ2-7	15	TGTGCCAGCAGTTCCACCCCGCTCGGTGCCTACGAGCAGTACTTC	CASSSTPLGAYEQYF
TRBD2	TRBV27	-	TRBJ2-7	16	TGTGCCAGCAGCATAACAGGGACTAGCGGGAAGATTGAGCAGTACTTC	CASSITGTSGKIEQYF
-	TRBV14	-	TRBJ1-5	12	TGTGCCAGCAGCCGGCCTGGTTTACCCCAGCATTTT	CASSRPGLPQHF
TRBD1	TRBV4-2	-	TRBJ2-4	17	TGTGCCAGCAGCCAAGAACAGGGGATCGTCGCCAAAAACATTCAGTACTTC	CASSQEQGIVAKNIQYF
-	TRBV9	few	TRBJ2-3	15	TGTGCCAGCAGCCCGAGGGCGGCCGCGACAGATACGCAGTATTTT	CASSPRAAATDTQYF
TRBD1	TRBV6-5	-	TRBJ2-5	14	TGTGCCAGCAGTTGGAGACAGGGGGCTGGAGAGCAGTACTTC	CASSWRQGAGEQYF
TRBD2	TRBV10-3	-	TRBJ2-1	14	TGTGCCCTTCGTCGGGAGGGCGCCTACAATGAGCAGTTCTTC	CALRREGAYNEQFF
TRBD1	TRBV6-5	-	TRBJ1-2	13	TGTGCCAGCCGCGGGACAGGGGCGAGAGGCTACACCTTC	CASRGTGARGYTF
TRBD1	TRBV4-2	-	TRBJ1-3	16	TGTGCCAGCAGCCAGGCTAACAGGGGAACCGGAAACACCATATATTTT	CASSQANRGTGNTIYF
-	TRBV14	-	TRBJ2-1	17	TGTGCCAGCAGCCAAGAAGTTGGCCTCCTTGGCTACAATGAGCAGTTCTTC	CASSQEVGLLGYNEQFF
-	TRBV30	-	TRBJ2-7	15	TGTGCCTGGAGTGTACTGAGGGGGGGGTCCTACGAGCAGTACTTC	CAWSVLRGGSYEQYF
TRBD1	TRBV19	-	TRBJ1-5	14	TGTGCCAGTAGGGGACAGGGGGAATGGCAGCCCCAGCATTTT	CASRGQGEWQPQHF
TRBD1	TRBV4-3	-	TRBJ1-2	14	TGCGCCAGCAGCCAAGCCAGGGGGTGGTATGGCTACACCTTC	CASSQARGWYGYTF
TRBD1	TRBV19	-	TRBJ2-3	16	TGTGCCAGTAGTCCTGGGACAGGGGTACGCACAGATACGCAGTATTTT	CASSPGTGVRTDTQYF
TRBD1	TRBV2	-	TRBJ1-5	14	TGTGCCGGCGGGACAGGCCTTTTCGATCAGCCCCAGCATTTT	CAGGTGLFDQPQHF
TRBD1	TRBV28	-	TRBJ1-5	14	TGTGCCAGCCTTCAGGGGGCTAGAAGTCAGCCCCAGCATTTT	CASLQGARSQPQHF
-	TRBV7-2	-	TRBJ1-1	13	TGTGCCAGCAGCTCAACAGGGAGCACTGAAGCTTTCTTT	CASSSTGSTEAFF
-	TRBV6-1	few	TRBJ2-5	13	TGTGCCAGCAGCGCGGGTCGGAAGGAGACCCAGTACTTC	CASSAGRKETQYF
TRBD1	TRBV27	-	TRBJ2-7	15	TGTGCCAGCAGAAACAGGGGCGCGGTGGTCTACGAGCAGTACTTC	CASRNRGAVVYEQYF
-	TRBV27	-	TRBJ2-5	14	TGTGCCAGCAGTAGCCTCGGGTCCGGAGGGACCCAGTACTTC	CASSSLGSGGTQYF
TRBD1	TRBV11-2	-	TRBJ1-1	16	TGTGCCAGCAGCTCGGACAGGGGCTTAGTGAACACTGAAGCTTTCTTT	CASSSDRGLVNTEAFF
TRBD1	TRBV30	-	TRBJ1-2	13	TGTGCCTGGAGCCGGGACAGGCCTCGAGGCTACACCTTC	CAWSRDRPRGYTF
-	TRBV27	-	TRBJ2-5	14	-	CASSSGLSWETQYF
-	TRBV29-1	-	TRBJ2-3	13	TGCAGCGTTGGAGGCACCCAGGGAGATACGCAGTATTTT	CSVGGTQGDTQYF
TRBD1	TRBV7-2	-	TRBJ1-2	15	TGTGCCAGCAGCTTGGGGGGGACAGGGGCTCCTGGCTACACCTTC	CASSLGGTGAPGYTF
-	TRBV7-3	-	TRBJ2-3	15	TGTGCCAGCAGCTCCCAGGGTCTTCACACAGATACGCAGTATTTT	CASSSQGLHTDTQYF
TRBD1	TRBV18	-	TRBJ2-5	15	TGTGCCAGCTCAAAAGGACAGGGGTACCAAGAGACCCAGTACTTC	CASSKGQGYQETQYF
-	TRBV21-1	-	TRBJ2-7	14	TGTGCCAGCACCCGGCCCGGGACAGCGGACGAGCAGTACTTC	CASTRPGTADEQYF
-	TRBV21-1	-	TRBJ2-5	16	TGTGCCAGCAGGAAAAGGGGTTTCCTCTCTCCCGAGACCCAGTACTTC	CASRKRGFLSPETQYF
TRBD2	TRBV7-2	-	TRBJ2-1	13	TGTGCCAGCAAGGCGGGAGGGTTTAATGAGCAGTTCTTC	CASKAGGFNEQFF
-	TRBV5-6	-	TRBJ1-5	14	TGTGCCAGCAGCTTTGGGGCCTCCTATCAGCCCCAGCATTTT	CASSFGASYQPQHF
-	TRBV30	-	TRBJ1-1	13	TGTGCCTGGAGTATGGACAGAAACACTGAAGCTTTCTTT	CAWSMDRNTEAFF
-	TRBV6-4	-	TRBJ2-4	15	TGTGCCAGCAGCCACGAGGGGGGACTAAAAAACATTCAGTACTTC	CASSHEGGLKNIQYF
-	TRBV28	-	TRBJ2-1	15	TGTGCCAGCAACCAAGGAGGTAGCTTCTACAATGAGCAGTTCTTC	CASNQGGSFYNEQFF
-	TRBV28	-	TRBJ1-1	16	TGTGCCAGCAGTTTATGGGGACGGCTGACAGGTACTGAAGCTTTCTTT	CASSLWGRLTGTEAFF
-	TRBV27	-	TRBJ1-5	16	TGTGCCAGCAGTCTCGGACAGACGGGTAGCAATCAGCCCCAGCATTTT	CASSLGQTGSNQPQHF
TRBD1	TRBV9	-	TRBJ1-2	13	TGTGCCAGCAGGACAGGGGCGGGCGATGGCTACACCTTC	CASRTGAGDGYTF
-	TRBV7-2	-	TRBJ2-2	15	TGTGCCAGCAGTAGGCGAGCGGTGAACACCGGGGAGCTGTTTTTT	CASSRRAVNTGELFF
TRBD1	TRBV7-2	-	TRBJ1-4	15	TGTGCCAGCAGCTTAGGGGGACAGGGTCGCGAAAAACTGTTTTTT	CASSLGGQGREKLFF
-	TRBV2	-	TRBJ2-2	15	TGTGCCAGCGCAACGGCCAGGGCAAACACCGGGGAGCTGTTTTTT	CASATARANTGELFF
TRBD2	TRBV28	-	TRBJ2-7	14	TGTGCCAGCAGTTCAGGACTAGCGGGAGCCGAGCAGTACTTC	CASSSGLAGAEQYF
TRBD2	TRBV11-2	-	TRBJ2-1	12	TGTGCCAGCAGCACGGGACTAGTACGGCAGTTCTTC	CASSTGLVRQFF
-	TRBV4-3	-	TRBJ2-7	14	TGCGCCAGCAGCCAAGATCTTGAGAGGAGCGAGCAGTACTTC	CASSQDLERSEQYF
-	TRBV30	-	TRBJ2-3	14	TGTGCCTGGAGTGAAGGGGCCAGCACAGATACGCAGTATTTT	CAWSEGASTDTQYF
-	TRBV28	-	TRBJ1-5	12	TGTGCCAGCACGTATAGCAATCAGCCCCAGCATTTT	CASTYSNQPQHF
-	TRBV4-1	-	TRBJ2-7	17	TGCGCCAGCAGCCAAGGTGGACTAACGCCTACCTTTTACGAGCAGTACTTC	CASSQGGLTPTFYEQYF
TRBD2	TRBV11-1	-	TRBJ2-1	16	TGTGCCAGCAGCTTTGGAAGCGGGGCATATGCCGATGAGCAGTTCTTC	CASSFGSGAYADEQFF
TRBD1	TRBV4-2	-	TRBJ1-4	17	TGTGCCAGCAGCCAATCCCCGGGACAGGGCGCCAATGAAAAACTGTTTTTT	CASSQSPGQGANEKLFF
TRBD2	TRBV9	-	TRBJ2-3	15	TGTGCCAGCAGCGTATCTAGCGGGAGAACAGATACGCAGTATTTT	CASSVSSGRTDTQYF
TRBD2	TRBV7-3	few	TRBJ2-2	16	TGTGCCAGCAGCTTTGGGCTAGCGGGTGGAGCCGGGGAGCTGTTTTTT	CASSFGLAGGAGELFF
TRBD1	TRBV28	-	TRBJ1-5	13	TGTGCCAGCAGGAGGACAGGCGGATCTCCCCAGCATTTT	CASRRTGGSPQHF
-	TRBV7-2	-	TRBJ2-1	16	TGTGCCAGCAGCGCGCTAGGGGGTAGCTCCTACAATGAGCAGTTCTTC	CASSALGGSSYNEQFF
-	TRBV15	-	TRBJ1-5	15	TGTGCCACCAGCAGAGGAGGATCCGCGGGTCAGCCCCAGCATTTT	CATSRGGSAGQPQHF
-	TRBV5-1	-	TRBJ1-1	14	TGCGCCAGCAGCTTGGAAGGGCGGGACACTGAAGCTTTCTTT	CASSLEGRDTEAFF
TRBD1	TRBV28	-	TRBJ1-1	15	TGTGCCAGCAGTTTCGGGGGACAGGGGGGCACTGAAGCTTTCTTT	CASSFGGQGGTEAFF
TRBD2	TRBV27	few	TRBJ2-7	14	TGTGCCAGCAGTTTGGCTAGCGGGATTTACGAGCAGTACTTC	CASSLASGIYEQYF
-	TRBV6-1	-	TRBJ2-7	12	TGTGCCAGCTCGGTCGCGAACCACGAGCAGTACTTC	CASSVANHEQYF
TRBD1	TRBV7-3	-	TRBJ2-2	15	TGTGCCAGCAGCTTCGTGGGACAGGGGGCCGGGGAGCTGTTTTTT	CASSFVGQGAGELFF